Listed below are T cell receptor beta chains from one sample, sequenced in a study of T cells in Graves' hyperthyroidism and ophthalmopathy. In TCRdb, the multiplex PCR reads were re-called with MiXCR into one record per CDR3 protein. The sample has about 130,000 distinct CDR3 sequences, 22% seen once. The sequenced sample was blood. These receptors were obtained from a woman between 45 and 65 years old with Graves' hyperthyroidism that later progressed to Graves' ophthalmopathy. The CDR3 runs from the conserved cysteine through the conserved F or W. D genes are given only for firm matches. A clone size is listed for some rows: how often the clone was seen (once, few, many), or a class if it is expanded.

d_gene: .; len: 13; v_gene: TRBV18; j_gene: TRBJ2-3; abundance: .; CDR3nt: TGTGCCAGCTCACCACCTCAGGGGGATACGCAGTATTTT; CDR3aa: CASSPPQGDTQYF
d_gene: .; len: 14; v_gene: TRBV5-5; j_gene: TRBJ1-5; abundance: .; CDR3nt: TGTGCCAGCACCCCCCGGGGAGGAGAGCAGCCCCAGCATTTT; CDR3aa: CASTPRGGEQPQHF
d_gene: .; len: 15; v_gene: TRBV12-3/TRBV12-4; j_gene: TRBJ1-4; abundance: many; CDR3nt: TGTGCCAGCAGTCGAGGGGTCGGGGATAATGAAAAACTGTTTTTT; CDR3aa: CASSRGVGDNEKLFF
d_gene: .; len: 17; v_gene: TRBV5-4; j_gene: TRBJ2-2; abundance: few; CDR3nt: TGTGCCAGCAGCTTGGGTGGTAGCGGTCAGAACACCGGGGAGCTGTTTTTT; CDR3aa: CASSLGGSGQNTGELFF
d_gene: TRBD1; len: 15; v_gene: TRBV28; j_gene: TRBJ1-2; abundance: many; CDR3nt: TGTGCCAGCAGTCCCCCGACAGGGGGGGCCTATGGCTACACCTTC; CDR3aa: CASSPPTGGAYGYTF
d_gene: .; len: 14; v_gene: TRBV9; j_gene: TRBJ2-7; abundance: few; CDR3nt: TGTGCCAGCAGCGTAGGTGTGCAGACCTACGAGCAGTACTTC; CDR3aa: CASSVGVQTYEQYF
d_gene: .; len: 16; v_gene: TRBV5-1; j_gene: TRBJ2-3; abundance: .; CDR3nt: TGCGCCAGCAGCTTGGAAGGACCGATTAGCACAGATACGCAGTATTTT; CDR3aa: CASSLEGPISTDTQYF
d_gene: .; len: 15; v_gene: TRBV28; j_gene: TRBJ1-5; abundance: many; CDR3nt: TGTGCCAGCAGATTCGGCCAGTGGAGCAATCAGCCCCAGCATTTT; CDR3aa: CASRFGQWSNQPQHF
d_gene: TRBD1; len: 13; v_gene: TRBV29-1; j_gene: TRBJ1-2; abundance: many; CDR3nt: TGCAGCGTTGAATGGGGACAGGCCTATGGCTACACCTTC; CDR3aa: CSVEWGQAYGYTF
d_gene: .; len: 15; v_gene: TRBV18; j_gene: TRBJ1-1; abundance: many; CDR3nt: TGTGCCAGCTCACCCATGGGACTAGGGAACACTGAAGCTTTCTTT; CDR3aa: CASSPMGLGNTEAFF
d_gene: .; len: 11; v_gene: TRBV20-1; j_gene: TRBJ2-7; abundance: many; CDR3nt: TGCAGTGCTAACGCACTCTACGAGCAGTACTTC; CDR3aa: CSANALYEQYF
d_gene: .; len: 12; v_gene: TRBV6-1; j_gene: TRBJ2-5; abundance: .; CDR3nt: TGTGCCAGCAGTTCCCACCTAGGGACCCAGTACTTC; CDR3aa: CASSSHLGTQYF
d_gene: .; len: 13; v_gene: TRBV7-2; j_gene: TRBJ2-5; abundance: many; CDR3nt: TGTGCCAGCACTCCAGGAGTACAAGAGACCCAGTACTTC; CDR3aa: CASTPGVQETQYF
d_gene: .; len: 14; v_gene: TRBV27; j_gene: TRBJ2-7; abundance: many; CDR3nt: TGTGCCAGCAGTTTATCAACTAGCTCCTACGAGCAGTACTTC; CDR3aa: CASSLSTSSYEQYF
d_gene: TRBD1; len: 14; v_gene: TRBV20-1; j_gene: TRBJ2-3; abundance: .; CDR3nt: TGCAGTGCTCGACAGGGATGGGGCACAGATACGCAGTATTTT; CDR3aa: CSARQGWGTDTQYF